This T cell receptor beta chain was identified in a study of T cell responses to AZD1222 COVID-19 vaccine. Findings of the study overall: A mostly white British donor set with more females was recruited, and clonal diversity was possibly underestimated. Baseline testing showed seropositivity in only six or seven AZD1222 recipients.

Clones were sequenced by immunoSEQ multiplex PCR, and TCRdb holds only the in-frame ones, with some missing. The profile shows about 150,000 clones, about 86% of them singletons. On this clone itself: Its specificity is not known.

This clonotype was sampled from an adult in good health. Material: peripheral blood, obtained on day 0 of MenACWY control vaccination.

DNA for the CDR3: TGCGCCAGCAGCCAAGATTATCGGAACACTGAAGCTTTCTTT. Translation: CASSQDYRNTEAFF. V usage is TRBV4-3 and J usage is TRBJ1-1; D is undetermined. The V gene's germline CDR1 is LGHNA and CDR2 YSLEER. V dropped 0 bases and J dropped 1 base, with 6 bases sitting between them. The CDR3 is 14 residues long.